This TCR beta chain was documented in a study of shared clonotypes between healthy human individuals. Across the study: Contributing individuals were two females and a few males aged 18 to 49.

Germline loops: CDR1 SQVTM, CDR2 ANQGSEA. After removal of 3 bases from V and 7 bases from J, the junction contained 6 bases not matched to a gene. The CDR3 contains 13 residues. Across several immunoSEQ plates, the genomic DNA of each subset was split evenly. In the study's own analysis: Without quality scores, immunoSEQ junctional reads could not be filtered like full-length reads. Profiled with immunoSEQ multiplex PCR; TCRdb holds only in-frame clones, not every one. V, J and clone size are taken as reported in that table, and D and trimming were inferred from the DNA itself. There are roughly 2.5 million clones in the sample; 90% to 95% occur only once, and around 0.14% lies in the top ten. A word on this clone: The antigen is not known.

Study results and caveats: Rarefaction exposed incomplete sorted-subset sequencing despite large depth.

The TCR comes from a man younger than 30 in good health. Input material: naive CD4+ T cells sorted from blood. The subset was: CD45RA+ positively selected. The chain couples TRBV29-1 to TRBJ2-7; 10 positions match TRBD1. The CDR3 loop is CSVEGQGSKEQYF. CDR3 bases: TGCAGCGTTGAGGGACAGGGGTCTAAAGAGCAGTACTTC.